Shown below are 25 T cell receptor beta chains from a single sample sequenced in a study of human T cells and chemical hapten exposure. TCRdb reprocessed the RACE reads via MiXCR and lists one record per CDR3 protein. The table shows some 180,000 distinct CDR3 sequences, with 20% to 25% occurring only once. The time point here: patch test 1, 2 weeks after DPC sensitization. Specified treatment: therapeutic diphenylcyclopropenone sensitization with weekly scalp DPC. The sample consisted of whole blood, taken in connection with sensitization to the hapten diphenylcyclopropenone (DPC). These receptors were taken from a woman between 50 and 59 years old with alopecia areata. Some clones in this sample may be carry-over from other donors' samples.

This clonotype showed up just a few times. The chain uses TRBV20-1 and TRBJ1-1; a weak D match, TRBD1 (6 bases). The V gene's germline CDR1 is DFQATT and CDR2 SNEGSKA (reference sequence). This CDR3 is 13 amino acids long. The CDR3 DNA is TGCAGGGGGATGACAGGCACGAACACTGAAGCTTTCTTT. Encoded protein: CRGMTGTNTEAFF.

This clonotype occurred many times. One end of the junction does not line up with germline, which may come from a read error. The gene calls are TRBV5-1 and TRBJ2-2; D gene uncertain. The germline V gene encodes CDR1 SGHRS and CDR2 YFSETQ. This CDR3 contains 14 residues. CDR3 protein: CASSLAGNTGELFF. The CDR3 bases are TGTGCCAGCAGCTTAGCAGGGAACACCGGGGAGCTGTTTTTT. Using reference TRBV5-1 and TRBJ2-2 for the parts outside the CDR3, the full variable domain is KAGVTQTPRYLIKTRGQQVTLSCSPISGHRSVSWYQQTPGQGLQFLFEYFSETQRNKGNFPGRFSGRQFSNSRSEMNVSTLELGDSALYLCASSLAGNTGELFFGEGSRLTVL.

The DNA for the CDR3 is TGTGCCAGCAGCTTCGGCCGATACTCCTACGAGCAGTACTTC. Translation gives CASSFGRYSYEQYF. The gene calls are TRBV5-6 and TRBJ2-7; no reliable D call. Germline loops: CDR1 SGHDT, CDR2 YYEEEE. V lost 2 bases to trimming and J lost 0 bases, with 9 bases between them. The CDR3 runs to 14 residues. The complete variable domain, with remaining parts taken from reference TRBV5-6 and TRBJ2-7, reads DAGVTQSPTHLIKTRGQQVTLRCSPKSGHDTVSWYQQALGQGPQFIFQYYEEEERQRGNFPDRFSGHQFPNYSSELNVNALLLGDSALYLCASSFGRYSYEQYFGPGTRLTVT.

This clonotype was recorded a few times. V is TRBV11-1 and J is TRBJ1-4; D is ambiguous. The germline CDR1 and CDR2 sequences are SGHAT and FQDESV (reference sequence). Trimming left V 3 bases short and J 6 bases short, with 2 bases between. The CDR3 runs 11 residues. The CDR3, as DNA: TGTGCCAGCAGCTTCGATGAAAAACTGTTTTTT. Protein product: CASSFDEKLFF.

This chain links TRBV5-1 with TRBJ2-7; D gene uncertain. The CDR3 extends over 13 amino acids. The V and J ends lost 1 base and 1 base respectively, with 6 bases between them. Germline CDR1 and CDR2: SGHRS and YFSETQ. DNA for the CDR3: TGCGCCAGCAGCTTGAGGCCATCCTACGAGCAGTACTTC. Translated: CASSLRPSYEQYF.

The chain employs TRBV11-2 and TRBJ2-7; D ambiguous. V was clipped by 1 base and J by 4 bases, with 8 bases between them. The length of the CDR3 is 13 residues. Germline loops: CDR1 SGHAT, CDR2 FQNNGV. The CDR3 protein is CASSLGGQYEQYF. The CDR3 nucleotides read TGTGCCAGCAGCTTAGGCGGCCAGTACGAGCAGTACTTC.

The chain has TRBV27 and TRBJ2-7, with D unresolved. V shed 3 bases and J shed 2 bases, with 8 bases lying between them. This CDR3 spans 13 amino acids. CDR1 and CDR2 from the germline V gene are MNHEY and SMNVEV (reference sequence). CDR3 residues: CASSFLGAYEQYF. CDR3 coding DNA: TGTGCCAGCAGTTTCCTAGGAGCCTACGAGCAGTACTTC.

This chain connects TRBV10-2 to TRBJ1-2; TRBD1 is a possible D gene (5 bases). The germline gives CDR1 WSHSY, CDR2 SAAADI. This CDR3 has 15 amino acids. With 4 bases removed from V and 4 bases from J, the gap between germline ends came to 16 bases. This CDR3 reads CASSATSTGSYGYTF. In nucleotides, the CDR3 is TGCGCCAGCAGTGCAACCTCTACAGGTAGCTATGGCTACACCTTC.

In its sample, this clonotype was seen a few times. The chain combines TRBV3-1 with TRBJ2-3; D not resolved. From germline, CDR1 is LGHDT and CDR2 YNNKEL (reference sequence). The CDR3 length is 13 residues. V was trimmed by 3 bases and J by 4 bases, leaving 8 bases between them. The CDR3 protein is CASSQVPSDTQYF. For the CDR3, the DNA is TGTGCCAGCAGCCAGGTACCCTCAGATACGCAGTATTTT.

This sequence joins TRBV29-1 and TRBJ1-3; TRBD1 might be the D (5 bases). V lost 7 bases, J lost 3 bases, and 10 bases lay in between. The CDR3 has 12 residues. Looked up from germline, CDR1 is SQVTM and CDR2 is ANQGSEA. The CDR3 nucleotides read TGCAGCGGATCAGGGAATGGAAACACCATATATTTT. Translating it yields CSGSGNGNTIYF. Looking up the rest from reference TRBV29-1 and TRBJ1-3 gives the full variable domain: SAVISQKPSRDICQRGTSLTIQCQVDSQVTMMFWYRQQPGQSLTLIATANQGSEATYESGFVIDKFPISRPNLTFSTLTVSNMSPEDSSIYLCSGSGNGNTIYFGEGSWLTVV.

This clonotype showed up just a few times. The CDR3 DNA is TGCAGCGCAGAAAACCCCTCAAGCTCCTACAATGAGCAGTTCTTC. Its translation: CSAENPSSSYNEQFF. This chain joins TRBV29-1 and TRBJ2-1; D unclear. The CDR3 has 15 amino acids. Per the germline V gene, CDR1 is SQVTM and CDR2 is ANQGSEA. V was clipped by 7 bases and J by 0 bases, with 16 bases between them.

The CDR3 here is CASSLFDRGRTDTQYF. CDR3 DNA: TGTGCCAGCAGCTTGTTCGACAGGGGACGCACAGATACGCAGTATTTT. The chain links TRBV5-5 to TRBJ2-3; 8 nucleotides agree with TRBD1. Looked up from germline, CDR1 is SGHKS and CDR2 is YYEKEE (reference sequence). V was clipped by 1 base and J by 1 base; unmatched bases: 5. The CDR3 runs to 16 residues.

This clonotype was seen a handful of times. The chain carries TRBV29-1 and TRBJ2-5; the match to TRBD2 covers 9 bases. Germline CDR1 reads SQVTM; CDR2 reads ANQGSEA. CDR3 length: 13 residues. V trimming: 0 bases; J trimming: 5 bases; junction bases outside the gene matches: 1. The CDR3 protein is CSVEELAGETQYF. DNA of the CDR3: TGCAGCGTTGAAGAACTAGCGGGCGAGACCCAGTACTTC. The full variable domain, in which reference TRBV29-1 and TRBJ2-5 provide the parts outside the CDR3, is SAVISQKPSRDICQRGTSLTIQCQVDSQVTMMFWYRQQPGQSLTLIATANQGSEATYESGFVIDKFPISRPNLTFSTLTVSNMSPEDSSIYLCSVEELAGETQYFGPGTRLLVL.

V and J are TRBV9 and TRBJ2-1; TRBD1 matches at 9 bases. There are 14 residues in the CDR3. V was clipped by 1 base and J by 8 bases; unmatched bases: 4. The germline V gene encodes CDR1 SGDLS and CDR2 YYNGEE. The CDR3 reads CASSVRDRADEQFF. The DNA of the CDR3 is TGTGCCAGCAGCGTACGGGACAGGGCTGATGAGCAGTTCTTC. Full variable domain (rest looked up from reference TRBV9 and TRBJ2-1): DSGVTQTPKHLITATGQRVTLRCSPRSGDLSVYWYQQSLDQGLQFLIQYYNGEERAKGNILERFSAQQFPDLHSELNLSSLELGDSALYFCASSVRDRADEQFFGPGTRLTVL.

There are many counts of this clonotype. The V and J genes are TRBV27 and TRBJ1-2; weak D call: TRBD1 (6 bases). The germline V gene encodes CDR1 MNHEY and CDR2 SMNVEV (reference sequence). This CDR3 contains 15 residues. Trimming pared 1 base from V and 4 bases from J, leaving 13 bases between. This CDR3 reads CASSLLGASGYGYTF. For the CDR3, the DNA is TGTGCCAGCAGTTTATTGGGGGCGAGTGGCTATGGCTACACCTTC.

This clonotype showed up many times. The chain carries TRBV5-1 and TRBJ2-1; no definite D call. Germline lookup yields CDR1 SGHRS and CDR2 YFSETQ. Trimming left V 0 bases short and J 5 bases short, with 6 bases between. The CDR3 is 13 amino acids. CDR3 protein: CASSLDLNNEQFF. DNA of the CDR3: TGCGCCAGCAGCTTGGATCTAAACAATGAGCAGTTCTTC. The whole variable domain, filled in from reference TRBV5-1 and TRBJ2-1, reads KAGVTQTPRYLIKTRGQQVTLSCSPISGHRSVSWYQQTPGQGLQFLFEYFSETQRNKGNFPGRFSGRQFSNSRSEMNVSTLELGDSALYLCASSLDLNNEQFFGPGTRLTVL.

This clonotype was found a few times. This rearrangement joins TRBV3-1 to TRBJ2-3; D is uncertain. There are 14 residues in the CDR3. The V end lost 0 bases, the J end lost 8 bases, and 12 bases lay between the germline ends. Per the germline V gene, CDR1 is LGHDT and CDR2 is YNNKEL (reference sequence). CDR3 residues: CASSQDLNGITQYF. As DNA, the CDR3 is TGTGCCAGCAGCCAAGATTTGAACGGAATTACGCAGTATTTT.

The gene calls are TRBV27 and TRBJ1-6; D might be TRBD1 (5 bases). The CDR3 has 15 amino acids. Germline values: CDR1 MNHEY, CDR2 SMNVEV (reference sequence). V was shortened by 5 bases and J by 8 bases, with 16 bases between the two germline ends. The CDR3: CASSLPGIGDSPLHF. The CDR3 bases are TGTGCCAGCAGTCTCCCAGGGATAGGGGATTCACCCCTCCACTTT.

The V call is TRBV10-3, the J call TRBJ2-7; D is unresolved. Trimming cost V 1 base and J 4 bases, with 8 bases left between them. The CDR3 is 13 amino acids. Per the germline V gene, CDR1 is ENHRY and CDR2 is SYGVKD. CDR3 bases: TGTGCCATCAGTGAGTTAGCTAGGTACGAGCAGTACTTC. Translating it yields CAISELARYEQYF.

In its sample, this clonotype was seen a few times. This chain joins TRBV20-1 and TRBJ1-5; D remains ambiguous. CDR1 and CDR2 from the germline V gene are DFQATT and SNEGSKA (reference sequence). This CDR3 region has 15 residues. Trimming cost V 3 bases and J 0 bases, with 12 bases left between them. The CDR3 loop is CSASGRSYSNQPQHF. DNA for the CDR3: TGCAGTGCTAGTGGACGCAGTTATAGCAATCAGCCCCAGCATTTT.

The rearrangement joins TRBV2 to TRBJ1-1, with D uncertain. The length of the CDR3 is 13 residues. CDR1 SNHLY and CDR2 FYNNEI come from the germline V gene. V was shortened by 4 bases and J by 1 base, with 7 bases between the two germline ends. CDR3: CASSGRQNTEAFF. DNA for the CDR3: TGTGCCAGCAGTGGGAGGCAGAACACTGAAGCTTTCTTT.

The sample holds a few counts of this clonotype. This chain's CDR3 is CAISAGVDLSGYTF. The CDR3 DNA sequence: TGTGCCATCAGTGCAGGGGTCGATTTGAGTGGCTACACCTTC. The chain links TRBV10-3 to TRBJ1-2; D is possibly TRBD1 (6 bases). V dropped 4 bases and J dropped 7 bases, with 16 bases sitting between them. The V gene's germline CDR1 is ENHRY and CDR2 SYGVKD. This CDR3 has 14 amino acids.

This clonotype showed up just once. The V gene is TRBV6-6, the J gene TRBJ1-6; 8 nucleotides match TRBD1. Trimming removed 10 bases from V and 7 bases from J; junction bases left unmatched: 6. The CDR3 has 13 amino acids. Looked up from germline, CDR1 is MNHNY and CDR2 is SVGAGI (reference sequence). CDR3 nucleotide sequence: TGTGCCATCCGGACAGGGCCGAATTCACCCCTCCACTTT. Amino acid sequence: CAIRTGPNSPLHF.

Only a few counts were recorded for this clonotype. This chain links TRBV7-2 with TRBJ2-5; 12 bases fit TRBD2. The V gene's germline CDR1 is SGHTA and CDR2 FQGNSA. J lost 4 bases, V lost 5 bases, and 5 bases had no gene match. The CDR3 loop spans 15 amino acids. CDR3 coding DNA: TGTGCCAGCAGCCGACTAGCGGGGGAACGAGAGACCCAGTACTTC. Its translation: CASSRLAGERETQYF.

This clonotype has only a few counts. J is TRBJ1-1 and V is TRBV6-1; maybe TRBD1 (6 bases). The length of the CDR3 is 13 residues. Germline V gene sequence: CDR1 MNHNS, CDR2 SASEGT. Trimming pared 6 bases from V and 0 bases from J, leaving 8 bases between. CDR3 nucleotides: TGTGCCAGCAGCGGACAGCTGAACACTGAAGCTTTCTTT. Protein: CASSGQLNTEAFF.